This T cell receptor beta chain was profiled in a study of cytomegalovirus exposure and HLA in healthy donors (dated by TCRdb to 2016 to 2017). Background on the whole study: According to an earlier analysis of several hundred of the donors, roughly 180 million T cells yielded 120 million or so unique TCR beta sequences and around 300 Gb of sequence data. An early release that covered roughly 600 HLA-typed donors contained around 300 gigabases of sequencing data and around 85 million unique TCR sequences. Among the approximately 400 genotyped donors, about 83% belonged to the genetic ancestry cluster associated with self-reported Caucasian donors. The aim of the study was to test whether cataloging public T cell receptors could identify signatures of past pathogen exposure. Using immunosequencing, the study profiled T cell repertoires from about 650 subjects and related those repertoires to cytomegalovirus serostatus. Besides the first cohort of roughly 700 subjects, a separate validation cohort made up of 120 different subjects was used. To predict cytomegalovirus infection status, the study brought together high-throughput TCR immunosequencing, statistical association of individual TCRs with disease status, and machine learning. A later analysis re-analyzed previously published TCR beta repertoires from 650 to 800 donors and added high-resolution HLA genotyping to study TCR occurrence patterns. The later analysis used no new phenotypic data to find candidate immune exposures, relying instead on TCR beta sequences and their occurrence across donors. To decide whether each TCR beta V gene segment behaved as functional or pseudogenic, an earlier analysis of 587 of the donors relied on high-throughput TCR beta sequencing. Donor age, sex, ethnicity and CMV serostatus were compiled alongside the repertoire data. In a later genetic analysis, genome-wide SNP genotypes for about 55% of the roughly 700 donors were used, and that subset was treated as a discovery cohort. All discovery cohort repertoires had been generated using a single sequencing platform. Both class I and class II loci were covered by HLA typing, at four-digit resolution. The number of donors typed differed by locus, with 629-630 for A, B, C, DRB1 and DQB1, roughly 520 for DQA1, 600 to 610 for DPA1, and some 450 for DPB1. Because of strong linkage in the cohort, four to six DR-DQ haplotypes were treated as single units for association and clustering. Among about 400 genotyped donors of the cohort, an average of around 220,000 unique TCR beta nucleotide sequences was sequenced per donor, of which about 18% were non-productive. General findings and caveats noted by the study authors: While some public TCRs were present in many individuals, most TCR sequences turned up only very rarely across donors. Assigning TCR associations to individual alleles was difficult when HLA alleles, especially DR and DQ, strongly co-occurred. Some IMGT-functional V segments, including TRBV6-2 and TRBV6-3, could not be told apart with the 87-base-pair reads, so those segments were excluded. According to the authors, the approach could potentially be generalized to other disease states and immunological phenotypes. Most CMV-associated TCR beta chains appeared to be HLA-restricted in a later analysis, and the HLA associations seemed to be driven largely by CMV exposure. For the cohort, immune exposure information was limited to CMV serostatus. A later analysis reported that several top co-occurrence clusters appeared linked to parvovirus B19, influenza, CMV and Epstein-Barr virus. The earlier analysis of about 600 of the donors excluded fewer than 20 rarely observed V segments, including chromosome 9 orphons, because counts were too low. Because some donors lacked HLA typing at each locus, the association tests relied only on the typed subset. Broadly in line with IMGT annotations, most TCR beta V segments showed up in productive rearrangements about 90% or about 30% of the time in an earlier analysis of several hundred of the donors. A further reported finding was that TCR beta sequences accurately predicted the HLA-A and HLA-B alleles for most subjects in the first cohort. A group of highly shared sequence variants was considered likely to be a technical artifact of the sequencing pipeline. In a later analysis, HLA-associated TCR beta chains were found to be more clonally expanded and to have lower generation probabilities than equally common non-associated chains. Correlated functional status among segregating V segments might reflect linkage disequilibrium, but an unknown experimental factor could not be ruled out. Three of the identified cytomegalovirus-associated TCR beta chains were confirmed in vitro to be specific for cytomegalovirus antigens. According to a later analysis, TCR association rates differed among HLA loci, with DRB1 alleles showing the most associated TCRs and HLA-C alleles showing the fewest. This cohort had only TCR beta chains sequenced, and the lack of alpha or paired-chain data limited which features could be detected. The study gave a list of about 150 TCR beta chains associated with cytomegalovirus. A later analysis associated about 17,000 TCR beta sequences with specific HLA alleles at a false discovery rate of 0.05. The classifier was reported to diagnose cytomegalovirus status with high specificity and sensitivity in both the original cohort and the validation cohort. An association between a missense DCLRE1C variant and V-gene and J-gene trimming of TCR beta chains was found in a later genetic analysis and replicated in an independent cohort. A later genetic analysis reported fewer N-insertions in productive TCRs among donors in an Asian-associated ancestry cluster than the roughly 700-donor mean. The presence/absence analyses assumed that sequencing depth was roughly uniform across donors, and that assumption may not be true.

The cohort comprised 666 healthy bone marrow donors. At the time of sampling, all cohort members were nominally healthy, though unrecorded immune exposures were likely present. The donor tested CMV seropositive, placing the donor among the 250 to 350 seropositive members of the cohort. Every donor gave a peripheral blood sample, and the peripheral blood mononuclear cells from that sample were used for TCR beta sequencing. The Qiagen DNeasy Blood Extraction Kit was used to extract genomic DNA from the blood cell samples. Library prep was done by the immunoSEQ multiplex PCR assay. A mixture of 60 forward primers for TCR Vbeta segments and 13 reverse primers for TCR Jbeta segments was used in the multiplex PCR. The CDR3 region of rearranged TCR beta genes was amplified from genomic DNA by a multiplex PCR assay. On the Illumina HiSeq System, the amplified TCR beta libraries were sequenced as 87-base-pair reads. The paper's data handling went like this. Across the roughly 700 repertoires, a later analysis counted approximately 75 million unique TCR beta chains, 9.5 million to 12 million of which were shared by at least two donors. Raw reads were error-corrected and collapsed into unique sequences with a nearest-neighbor algorithm that merged closely related sequences to remove PCR and sequencing errors. V, D and J gene segments were assigned by aligning CDR3 sequences to IMGT reference sequences. For a sequence to be retained, a match of at least six nucleotides was required to both a V gene segment and a J gene segment. Rearrangements were called productive when the CDR3 lacked stop codons and stayed in frame with V and J; all others were non-productive. Following IMGT convention, CDR3 was defined as the stretch from the second conserved V-encoded cysteine up to the conserved J-encoded phenylalanine. Sequences without an unambiguous match to a single V gene segment were excluded from the earlier analysis of a few hundred of the donors. In an earlier analysis of 450 to 750 of the donors, a V segment was called functional when productive rearrangements were above 56.7%, and segregating when the standard deviation between donors exceeded 5%. To diagnose cytomegalovirus status from the catalog of TCR beta chain sequences, a statistical classification framework was built. A later analysis assigned V and J genes by comparing TCR nucleotide sequences with IMGT/GENE-DB human TR gene sequences. The TCRdist pipeline was used in a later analysis to assign CDR3 sequences and most-parsimonious VDJ recombination scenarios. In a later analysis, each TCR beta chain was defined by its CDR3 amino acid sequence together with its V-gene family, and reads lacking a unique V-gene family were excluded. As a way to deal with suspected cross-contamination and a sequencing artifact, a later analysis dropped approximately 590 nucleotide sequences that were highly shared and had low generation probability. A later analysis calculated a clonal expansion index for each public chain from normalized within-repertoire ranks of inferred template counts. In a later analysis, generation probabilities were computed with a VDJ recombination model fitted to out-of-frame rearrangements, and the resulting probabilities were checked against IGoR. In a later analysis, hypergeometric tests were used to score TCR-TCR, TCR-HLA and TCR-CMV co-occurrence, with a repertoire-size bias correction applied to TCR pairs. A later analysis estimated false discovery rates by permuting HLA or CMV assignments 20 times. In a later analysis, co-occurring TCRs were grouped using DBSCAN, and TCRdist sequence similarity was added for clustering within HLA-allele-positive subsets. Co-occurrence clustering excluded repertoires with fewer than 30,000 or more than 120,000 public chains, plus five with anomalous nucleotide sharing. Not all clones reach the TCRdb copy of this immuneACCESS table, which keeps in-frame sequences only. Checked studies attribute under half of the gap to unresolved V genes and leave the rest unexplained. V, J and clone size were drawn from that table, and D and trimming were deduced from the DNA. The sample table holds about 160,000 clones, of which approximately 85% were seen once. The ten largest clones capture approximately 2.3% of the sample.

In the case of this clone: Its specific antigen is unknown. One base away there is no much larger clone; base qualities are not given.

Including cysteine and phenylalanine, the CDR3 has 15 amino acids. Kept here is only the CDR3 DNA, which spans 45 bases and is read in frame from base 1. CDR1 and CDR2 are read off the germline V gene as LGHNA and YNFKEQ. V loses 5 bases at its end and J loses 4 bases; junction bases beyond the gene matches: 5. The sample consisted of PBMCs. This clonotype originated in a man aged 18 to 29 in good health and CMV-seropositive. In this chain, TRBV4-2 is recombined with TRBJ2-3; 11 bases in the middle match TRBD2. The base sequence is TGTGCCAGCAGCATTAGCGGGGGGGAGGCAGATACGCAGTATTTT. Translated, it gives CASSISGGEADTQYF.